Shown below are 13 T cell receptor beta chains from a single sample sequenced in a study of naive and memory T cell subsets. These TCRs are of unknown antigen specificity. Findings and caveats of the study: Possibly reflecting memory cells re-expressing CD45RA, a few larger clonotypes occurred in naive repertoires, especially CD8.

Both TRBC1 and TRBC2 were covered by a beta constant-region primer of two equimolar oligonucleotides. Four rounds of PCR amplified the ligated cDNA using nested alpha and beta constant-region primers plus SP2. TCRdb independently ran MiXCR on the UMI-ligation and nested PCR reads; one entry per CDR3 protein. The sample consists of approximately 140,000 distinct CDR3 sequences, approximately 22% of them appearing once. The sequencing sample was made of naive CD4+ T cells from blood. The origin of the receptors is a human donor in good health.

This clonotype was seen only a few times. V usage is TRBV13 and J usage is TRBJ2-1; 11 bases align to TRBD2. Germline loops: CDR1 PRHDT, CDR2 FYEKMQ (reference sequence). J gave up 0 bases and V 4 bases, and 8 bases lay outside the gene matches. The length of the CDR3 is 18 residues. The CDR3 coding sequence is TGTGCCAGCAGCTCCAGGACTAGCGGGTCTCGCTCCTACAATGAGCAGTTCTTC. This sequence encodes CASSSRTSGSRSYNEQFF.

This clonotype has only a few counts. J is TRBJ2-5 and V is TRBV29-1; perhaps TRBD2 as D (6 bases). With 7 bases removed from V and 3 bases from J, the gap between germline ends came to 9 bases. This CDR3 region has 11 residues. Per the germline V gene, CDR1 is SQVTM and CDR2 is ANQGSEA. The DNA of the CDR3 is TGCAGCGCGAGGAGGGAAGAGACCCAGTACTTC. It translates to CSARREETQYF.

This clonotype showed up just a few times. The rearrangement uses TRBV5-1 and TRBJ1-3; no clear D. Germline-derived CDR1 and CDR2 are SGHRS and YFSETQ. Trimming shortened V by 0 bases and J by 4 bases, and 8 bases separated the two germline ends. This CDR3 comprises 14 residues. The CDR3 protein is CASSLDRTGNTIYF. The CDR3 DNA follows: TGCGCCAGCAGCTTGGACAGAACCGGAAACACCATATATTTT.

The chain carries TRBV14 and TRBJ2-2; D gene unclear. The CDR3 loop spans 14 amino acids. V was trimmed by 5 bases and J by 5 bases, leaving 12 bases between them. Germline V gene lookup returns CDR1 SGHDN and CDR2 FVKESK. The CDR3 region is CASSVRLKTGELFF. The CDR3 DNA reads TGTGCCAGCAGCGTCCGACTCAAAACCGGGGAGCTGTTTTTT.

V and J are TRBV3-1 and TRBJ2-4; 7 bases agree with TRBD2. This CDR3 spans 19 amino acids. Trimming removed 4 bases from V and 0 bases from J; junction bases left unmatched: 15. In germline, CDR1 is LGHDT, CDR2 YNNKEL (reference sequence). DNA for the CDR3: TGTGCCAGCAGCCCTATCACCCCGGGAGGACCACTAGCCAAAAACATTCAGTACTTC. Encoded protein: CASSPITPGGPLAKNIQYF.

This clonotype was counted between two and nine times. V and J are TRBV12-3 or TRBV12-4 and TRBJ1-5; D may be TRBD1 (6 bases). There are 15 residues in the CDR3. V lost 3 bases and J 2 bases, leaving 11 bases between the germline ends. In DNA form, the CDR3 reads TGTGCCAGCAGTTTTTGGGGGCTAGGCAATCAGCCCCAGCATTTT. Its translation: CASSFWGLGNQPQHF.

The CDR3: CASKGQAWGEAFF. Here the CDR3 DNA reads TGTGCCAGCAAAGGACAGGCCTGGGGTGAAGCTTTCTTT. The chain couples TRBV28 to TRBJ1-1, with TRBD1 identical over 7 bases. The germline V gene has CDR1 MDHEN and CDR2 SYDVKM. The CDR3 is made up of 13 amino acids. V shed 7 bases, J shed 7 bases, and the junction held 9 bases outside the gene matches.

This sequence joins TRBV6-2 or TRBV6-3 and TRBJ1-4; D may be TRBD1 (6 bases). The germline V gene has CDR1 MNHEY and CDR2 SVGEGT. Trimming shortened V by 0 bases and J by 14 bases, and 16 bases separated the two germline ends. This CDR3 has 14 residues. The CDR3 is CASSYSTGRGDLFF. In DNA, the CDR3 is TGTGCCAGCAGTTACTCGACAGGACGAGGTGATCTGTTTTTT.

The chain carries TRBV9 and TRBJ2-5, with 7 bases lining up with TRBD1. Germline trimming cut 2 bases from V and 4 bases from J; bases unmatched to any gene: 11. Germline loops: CDR1 SGDLS, CDR2 YYNGEE. This CDR3 region has 16 residues. The CDR3 reads CASSVRSGQLRETQYF. In nucleotides, the CDR3 is TGTGCCAGCAGCGTGCGATCGGGACAGCTCCGAGAGACCCAGTACTTC. The whole variable domain, remainder taken from reference TRBV9 and TRBJ2-5, is DSGVTQTPKHLITATGQRVTLRCSPRSGDLSVYWYQQSLDQGLQFLIQYYNGEERAKGNILERFSAQQFPDLHSELNLSSLELGDSALYFCASSVRSGQLRETQYFGPGTRLLVL.

The J gene is TRBJ1-5, the V gene TRBV20-1; D gene unclear. This CDR3 comprises 14 residues. Germline-derived CDR1 and CDR2 are DFQATT and SNEGSKA (reference sequence). V was trimmed by 5 bases and J by 4 bases, leaving 15 bases between them. In DNA, the CDR3 is TGCAGTGCTGATAGTTTTCGGGCAAATCAGCCCCAGCATTTT. Encoded protein: CSADSFRANQPQHF.

CDR3 DNA: TGTGCCAGCTCACTTCGGACAGGGGTGGGGTCCGAGCAGTACTTC. Translating gives CASSLRTGVGSEQYF. This chain joins TRBV18 and TRBJ2-7, with 9 bases lining up with TRBD1. This CDR3 contains 15 residues. The germline V gene has CDR1 KGHSH and CDR2 LQKENI. The V gene end was trimmed by 4 bases and the J gene end by 6 bases; junction bases not matched to a gene: 10.

This sequence joins TRBV5-1 and TRBJ1-4; no clear D gene. Trimming took off 6 bases at V and 4 bases at J, with 16 bases between the two ends. The CDR3 extends over 15 amino acids. Germline-derived CDR1 and CDR2 are SGHRS and YFSETQ. The CDR3 protein is CASKEVDGINEKLFF. The CDR3 DNA follows: TGCGCCAGCAAAGAAGTCGACGGGATTAATGAAAAACTGTTTTTT.

This clonotype was seen a few times. This chain joins TRBV9 and TRBJ2-3, with unresolved D. Germline V CDR1 and CDR2: SGDLS, YYNGEE. The CDR3 has 13 residues. Trimming took off 3 bases at V and 5 bases at J, with 10 bases between the two ends. The CDR3 region is CASSATPLDTQYF. As DNA, the CDR3 is TGTGCCAGCAGCGCGACGCCCCTAGATACGCAGTATTTT.